This T cell receptor (beta chain) originates from a study of monozygotic twins with inflammatory bowel disease. Findings of the study overall: Findings did not support one strong IBD-associated signal or clonotype.

For each CDR3 protein, TCRdb gives one entry from its re-call of the 5' RACE reads, without DNA. The clone table shows 400,000 to 500,000 distinct CDR3 sequences, with the ten largest holding around 2.5%. As to this clonotype: Its antigen is not known.

This CDR3 region has 13 residues. Germline loops: CDR1 LGHDT, CDR2 YNNKEL (reference sequence). This sequence was found in a human donor with ulcerative colitis or Crohn's disease, or a healthy co-twin of an affected twin (not recorded which). Source material: blood. The genes are TRBV3-1 and TRBJ1-3; TCRdb's D call, TRBD1, is unchecked because there is no DNA. The CDR3 loop reads CASTTGGGNTIYF.